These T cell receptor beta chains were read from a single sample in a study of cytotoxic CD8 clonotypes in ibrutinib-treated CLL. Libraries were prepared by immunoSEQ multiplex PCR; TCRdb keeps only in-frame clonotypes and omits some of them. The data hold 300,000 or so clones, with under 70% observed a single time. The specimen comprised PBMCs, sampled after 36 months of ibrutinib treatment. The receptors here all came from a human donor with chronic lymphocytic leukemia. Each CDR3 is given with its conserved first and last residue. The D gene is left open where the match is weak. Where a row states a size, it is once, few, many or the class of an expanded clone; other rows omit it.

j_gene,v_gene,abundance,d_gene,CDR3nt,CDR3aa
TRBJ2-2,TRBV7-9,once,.,TGTGCCAGCAGCTTGACCAGGGTGTGGAACACCGGGGAGCTGTTTTTT,CASSLTRVWNTGELFF
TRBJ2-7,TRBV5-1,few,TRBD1,TGCGCCAGCAGCCTGGGACAGGATACCTACGAGCAGTACTTC,CASSLGQDTYEQYF
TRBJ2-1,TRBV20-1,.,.,TGCAGTGCCAGGGATGTGGATGAGCAGTTCTTC,CSARDVDEQFF
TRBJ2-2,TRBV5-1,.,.,TGCGCCAGCAGCTTGGAACGGGGAAACACCGGGGAGCTGTTTTTT,CASSLERGNTGELFF
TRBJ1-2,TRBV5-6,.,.,TGTGCCAGCAGCTTGGTAGGGACGGACTATGGCTACACCTTC,CASSLVGTDYGYTF
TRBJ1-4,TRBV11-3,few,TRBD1,TGTGCCAGCAGCCAAACAGGGGCTAATGAAAAACTGTTTTTT,CASSQTGANEKLFF
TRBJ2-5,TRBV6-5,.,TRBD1,TGTGCCACCGAGACAGGGGGCGGCGAGACCCAGTACTTC,CATETGGGETQYF
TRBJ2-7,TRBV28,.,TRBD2,TGTGCCAGCAGGCCCAGGAGACTAGCGAACTCCTACGAGCAGTACTTC,CASRPRRLANSYEQYF
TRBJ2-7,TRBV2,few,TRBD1,TGTGCCAGCACCTGGACAGGGGGAGGCTACGAGCAGTACTTC,CASTWTGGGYEQYF
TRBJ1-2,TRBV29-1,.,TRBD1,TGCAGCGTTGAAGTCTTTGGACAGGGGAAGGACTATGGCTACACCTTC,CSVEVFGQGKDYGYTF
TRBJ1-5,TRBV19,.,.,TGTGCCAGTAGCCAGACGGGCAATCAGCCCCAGCATTTT,CASSQTGNQPQHF
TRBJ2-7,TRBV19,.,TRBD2,TGTGCCAGTAGTTCCCCGGGGGGACGGTCCTACGAGCAGTACTTC,CASSSPGGRSYEQYF
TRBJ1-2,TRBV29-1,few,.,TGCAGCGTTGGACGACGAAACACCTTC,CSVGRRNTF
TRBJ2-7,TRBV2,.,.,TGTGCCAGCAGTCTTGGCCAGGGGACCTACGAGCAGTACTTC,CASSLGQGTYEQYF
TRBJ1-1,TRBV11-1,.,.,TGTGCCAGCAGCCCATGGAACACTGAAGCTTTCTTT,CASSPWNTEAFF
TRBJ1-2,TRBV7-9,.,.,TGTGCCAGCAGCGAATCGGCAGGAAGGAGGGGGAACTATGGCTACACCTTC,CASSESAGRRGNYGYTF
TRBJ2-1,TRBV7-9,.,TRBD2,TGTGCCAGCAGCTCCAACACTGGGCTAGCGGGACATGAGCAGTTCTTC,CASSSNTGLAGHEQFF
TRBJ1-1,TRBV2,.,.,TGTGCCAGCAGAGTGAGTCGGGACACTGAAGCTTTCTTT,CASRVSRDTEAFF
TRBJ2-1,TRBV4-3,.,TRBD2,TGCGCCAGCAGCCAAGTAAAGGGGACTAGGTTCGTCAATGAGCAGTTCTTC,CASSQVKGTRFVNEQFF
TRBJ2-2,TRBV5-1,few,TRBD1,TGCGCCAGCAGCCCAGGGGGCGCCCGCAGGGAGCTGTTTTTT,CASSPGGARRELFF
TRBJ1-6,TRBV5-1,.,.,TGCGCCAGCAGCTTGGGTGTAGGAGTTGATTCACCCCTCCACTTT,CASSLGVGVDSPLHF
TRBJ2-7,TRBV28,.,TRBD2,TGTGCCAGCAGTTTGCGTCTAGCGGAGGGCGAGCAGTACTTC,CASSLRLAEGEQYF
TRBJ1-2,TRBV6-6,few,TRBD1,TGTGCCAGCAGCTTACAGGGGAGCGGCTATGGCTACACCTTC,CASSLQGSGYGYTF
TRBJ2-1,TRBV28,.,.,TGTGCCAGCAGTTTCGTCAGGGTTGACAATGAGCAGTTCTTC,CASSFVRVDNEQFF
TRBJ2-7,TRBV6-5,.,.,TGTGCCACCCAGTGGGCCTACGAGCAGTACTTC,CATQWAYEQYF
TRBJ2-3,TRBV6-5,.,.,TGTGCCAGCAGTGAAGTCAGGGATACGCAGTATTTT,CASSEVRDTQYF
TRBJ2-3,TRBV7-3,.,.,TGTGCCAGCAGCTTTGGAGGTAGTGGGGATACGCAGTATTTT,CASSFGGSGDTQYF
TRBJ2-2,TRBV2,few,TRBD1,TGTGCCAGCATAGCAGGACAGGGGGCAGGCGGGGAGCTGTTTTTT,CASIAGQGAGGELFF
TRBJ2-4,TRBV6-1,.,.,TGTGCCTCGCGGGTATTAGCCAAAAACATTCAGTACTTC,CASRVLAKNIQYF
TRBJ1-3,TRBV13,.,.,TGTGCCAGCAGCTCACGTGTAAACACCATATATTTT,CASSSRVNTIYF
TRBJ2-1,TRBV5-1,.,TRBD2,TGCGCCAGCAGCGTGTTAAACTTTCTAGCGGGAGTCTACAATGAGCAGTTCTTC,CASSVLNFLAGVYNEQFF
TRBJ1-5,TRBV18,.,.,TGTGCCAGCTCACCACAACTTGGCAATCAGCCCCAGCATTTT,CASSPQLGNQPQHF
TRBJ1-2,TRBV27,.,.,TGTGCCAGCAGACAGGGTGAGGGGTATGGCTACACCTTC,CASRQGEGYGYTF
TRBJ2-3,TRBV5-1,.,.,TGCGCCAGCAGCTCCCCGGGGAGCGTCATCACAGATACGCAGTATTTT,CASSSPGSVITDTQYF
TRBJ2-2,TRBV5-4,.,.,TGTGCCAGCAGCTTTAGACCGGGTGGGGAGCTGTTTTTT,CASSFRPGGELFF
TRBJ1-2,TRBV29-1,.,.,TGCAGCGGGCGAACAGGGTCTGGCTACACCTTC,CSGRTGSGYTF
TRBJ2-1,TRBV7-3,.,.,TGTGCCAGCAGCCCAGCAGTCCGGACTGGCGATGAGCAGTTCTTC,CASSPAVRTGDEQFF